This entry lists 12 T cell receptor beta chains sequenced from one sample in a study of tumor and adjacent non-tumor tissue in lung cancer. The template was RNA from unsorted bulk tissue. TCRbeta libraries were built with three rounds of nested PCR, modified from ARM-PCR. MiXCR, run by TCRdb on the multiplex PCR reads, gives a single entry per CDR3 protein. The table records 75,000 to 100,000 distinct CDR3 sequences, roughly 70% of them present only once. The specimen sequenced was lung tumor tissue. These receptors were collected from a man in his 60s with non-small cell lung cancer.

On this clonotype itself: A much larger clone sits a single nucleotide away, making a read error possible. The chain links TRBV28 to TRBJ1-4; no definite D call. Germline V gene lookup returns CDR1 MDHEN and CDR2 SYDVKM. V was pared by 6 bases and J by 8 bases, with 16 bases between. The CDR3 contains 14 residues. The CDR3 DNA follows: TGTGCCAGCAGCCAAGGTGGAAATCCGGAAAAACTGTTTTTT. Translated: CASSQGGNPEKLFF.

This clonotype was observed a few times. The conserved closing phenylalanine or tryptophan is absent in this CDR3, likely reflecting a read error. The chain is built from TRBV14 and TRBJ2-7, with 9 bases that match TRBD1. V trimming: 5 bases; J trimming: 4 bases; junction bases outside the gene matches: 9. Germline-derived CDR1 and CDR2 are SGHDN and FVKESK. This CDR3 comprises 15 residues. The CDR3 loop is CASSGPGQGMYEQYL. CDR3 in DNA: TGTGCCAGCAGCGGACCGGGACAGGGCATGTACGAGCAGTACCTC.

Of note for this clonotype: One end of the junction fails to match germline, which may point to a read error. The chain uses TRBV5-6 and TRBJ2-1, with D hard to call. Germline V gives CDR1 SGHDT, CDR2 YYEEEE. This CDR3 has 14 amino acids. The CDR3 region is CASSRSGRYNGQFF. CDR3 sequence (DNA): TGTGCAAGCAGCAGGTCAGGAAGATACAATGGGCAGTTCTTC. Based on the CDR3 plus reference TRBV5-6 and TRBJ2-1, the full variable domain is DAGVTQSPTHLIKTRGQQVTLRCSPKSGHDTVSWYQQALGQGPQFIFQYYEEEERQRGNFPDRFSGHQFPNYSSELNVNALLLGDSALYLCASSRSGRYNGQFFGPGTRLTVL.

On this clonotype: This may arise from a read error, as a much more abundant clone is one base away. This chain links TRBV7-8 with TRBJ1-6; D possibly corresponds to TRBD1 (6 bases). Germline-derived CDR1 and CDR2 are SGHVS and FQNEAQ. This CDR3 has 15 residues. The V gene lost 6 bases and the J gene lost 9 bases, with 18 bases spanning the gap. This CDR3 is CASRAPRTEASPLHF. CDR3 nucleotides: TGTGCCAGCAGGGCCCCCAGGACAGAAGCTTCACCCCTCCACTTT.

The J gene is TRBJ2-1, the V gene TRBV11-2, with 9 positions matching TRBD2. Per the germline V gene, CDR1 is SGHAT and CDR2 is FQNNGV. With 7 bases clipped from V and 4 bases from J, the junction kept 17 bases outside the gene matches. There are 18 residues in the CDR3. The CDR3 coding sequence is TGTGCCAGCAACTTGGAGAGATTAGCGGGAGCAGGATACAATGAGCAGTTCTTC. Protein sequence: CASNLERLAGAGYNEQFF.

This clonotype was recorded many times. The chain uses TRBV12-3 or TRBV12-4 and TRBJ2-7; tentative D call: TRBD2 (6 bases). The CDR3 extends over 18 amino acids. V lost 6 bases and J 0 bases, leaving 24 bases between the germline ends. The CDR3 spells CASSFLSFSSASSYEQYF. CDR3 DNA: TGTGCCAGCAGCTTCCTTAGTTTTTCTAGCGCCAGCTCCTACGAGCAGTACTTC.

For this clonotype: A read error may be the cause here, since a much bigger clone is one base away. V usage is TRBV30 and J usage is TRBJ2-1, with D tentatively TRBD2 (6 bases). Germline loops: CDR1 GTSNPN, CDR2 SVGIG (reference sequence). Trimming shortened V by 2 bases and J by 7 bases, and 12 bases separated the two germline ends. The CDR3 extends over 13 amino acids. The CDR3 nucleotides are TGTGCCTGGAGTCCGGACGGGAGAAATGAGCAGTTCTTC. This encodes CAWSPDGRNEQFF.

J is TRBJ1-5 and V is TRBV2; D ambiguous. V shed 6 bases and J shed 0 bases, with 9 bases lying between them. Germline-derived CDR1 and CDR2 are SNHLY and FYNNEI. The CDR3 is 14 residues long. The CDR3 DNA is TGTGCCAGCAGCGTACTGGATAGCAATCAGCCCCAGCATTTT. Encoded protein: CASSVLDSNQPQHF.

As regards this clonotype: This clone may be a read error of a much larger clone one base away. The J gene is TRBJ1-6, the V gene TRBV7-9; D gene ambiguous. This CDR3 region has 13 residues. Germline V lookup: CDR1 SEHNR, CDR2 FQNEAQ (reference sequence). The V end was cut by 9 bases, the J end by 10 bases, with 16 bases between. CDR3 protein: CASAGLTVSPLHF. CDR3 DNA sequence: TGTGCCAGTGCCGGTCTCACAGTGTCACCCCTCCACTTT.

This clonotype was observed at least ten times. This chain links TRBV11-1 with TRBJ2-7; TRBD1 matches at 7 bases. The germline gives CDR1 SGHAT, CDR2 FQDESV (reference sequence). With V trimmed by 5 bases and J by 1 base, 11 bases remained unmatched. The CDR3 has 16 amino acids. As DNA, the CDR3 is TGTGCCAGCAGCCTCGACAGGGCCGGGGTTTCCTACGAGCAGTACTTC. It specifies CASSLDRAGVSYEQYF.

As to this clonotype: A much larger clonotype is one base distant, so this may be a read error. The rearrangement links TRBV20-1 to TRBJ1-1, with 7 bases lining up with TRBD1. The CDR3 consists of 13 residues. V gave up 6 bases and J gave up 5 bases; unmatched junction bases: 9. CDR1 DFQATT and CDR2 SNEGSKA come from the germline V gene (reference sequence). This chain's CDR3 is CSAYATGETEAFF. For the CDR3, the DNA is TGCAGTGCGTACGCAACAGGGGAGACTGAAGCTTTCTTT.

The rearrangement uses TRBV6-1 and TRBJ2-7; TRBD2 is a possible D gene (6 bases). Trimming removed 0 bases at V and 12 bases at J, with 21 bases between. Germline assignment: CDR1 MNHNS and CDR2 SASEGT. The CDR3 consists of 15 residues. The CDR3 protein is CASSEAAGRIYEMYF. In DNA, the CDR3 is TGTGCCAGCAGTGAAGCTGCAGGGAGGATATACGAGATGTACTTC.